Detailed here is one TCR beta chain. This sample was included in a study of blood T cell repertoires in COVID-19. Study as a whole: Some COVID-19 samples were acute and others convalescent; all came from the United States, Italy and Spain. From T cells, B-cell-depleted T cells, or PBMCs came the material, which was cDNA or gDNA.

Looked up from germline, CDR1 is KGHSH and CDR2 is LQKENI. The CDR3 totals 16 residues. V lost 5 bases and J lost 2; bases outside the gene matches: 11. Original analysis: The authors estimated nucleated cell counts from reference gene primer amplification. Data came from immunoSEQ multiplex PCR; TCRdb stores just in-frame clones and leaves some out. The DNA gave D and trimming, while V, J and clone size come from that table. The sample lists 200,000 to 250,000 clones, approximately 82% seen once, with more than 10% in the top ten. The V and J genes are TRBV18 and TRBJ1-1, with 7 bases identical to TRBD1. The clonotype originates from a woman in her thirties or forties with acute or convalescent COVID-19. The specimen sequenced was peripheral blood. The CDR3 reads CASSTGDRAFNTEAFF. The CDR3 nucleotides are TGTGCCAGCTCAACGGGTGACAGGGCATTTAACACTGAAGCTTTCTTT.